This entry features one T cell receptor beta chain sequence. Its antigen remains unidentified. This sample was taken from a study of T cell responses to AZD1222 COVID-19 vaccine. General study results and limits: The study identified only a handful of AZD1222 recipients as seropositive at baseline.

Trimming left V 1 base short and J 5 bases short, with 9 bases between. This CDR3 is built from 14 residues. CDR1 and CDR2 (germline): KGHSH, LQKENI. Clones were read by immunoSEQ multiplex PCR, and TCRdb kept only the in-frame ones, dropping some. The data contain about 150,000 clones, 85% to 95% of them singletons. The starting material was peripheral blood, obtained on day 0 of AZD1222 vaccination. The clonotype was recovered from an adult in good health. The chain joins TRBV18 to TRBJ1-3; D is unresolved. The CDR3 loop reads CASSPLVRRNTIYF. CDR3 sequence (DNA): TGTGCCAGCTCACCACTGGTCCGCCGAAACACCATATATTTT.